This TCR beta chain was identified in a study of blood T cell repertoires in COVID-19. Looking at the study overall: Some COVID-19 samples were acute and others convalescent; all came from the United States, Italy and Spain.

This CDR3 comprises 22 residues. Germline assignment: CDR1 LGHDT and CDR2 YNNKEL (reference sequence). V shed 4 bases and J 3 bases; nucleotides not matched to a gene: 24. Assay: immunoSEQ multiplex PCR; the TCRdb copy retains only in-frame clones and omits some. The sample yields some 50,000 clones, roughly 88% seen once. The sequencing input was peripheral blood. The genes are TRBV3-1 (or the pseudogene TRBV3-2) and TRBJ1-4; 9 positions agree with TRBD1. The receptor's source is a human donor in a cohort sampled during active COVID-19. CDR3 amino acids: CASSRNLTGGEYLVAANEKLFF. In nucleotides, the CDR3 is TGTGCCAGCAGCCGAAACCTTACAGGGGGCGAGTACTTAGTTGCGGCTAATGAAAAACTGTTTTTT.